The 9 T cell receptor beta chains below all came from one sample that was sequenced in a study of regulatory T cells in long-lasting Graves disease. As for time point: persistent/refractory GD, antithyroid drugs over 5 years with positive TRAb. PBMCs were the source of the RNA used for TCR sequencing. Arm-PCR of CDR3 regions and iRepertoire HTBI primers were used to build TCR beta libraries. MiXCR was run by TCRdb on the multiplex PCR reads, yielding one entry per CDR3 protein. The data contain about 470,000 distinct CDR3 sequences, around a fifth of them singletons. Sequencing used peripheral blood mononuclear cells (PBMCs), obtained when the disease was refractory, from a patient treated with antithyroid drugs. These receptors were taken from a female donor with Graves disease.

DNA for the CDR3: TGCAGCGTTGATCAGGGCTATGGAAACACCATATATTTT. This sequence encodes CSVDQGYGNTIYF. The chain joins TRBV29-1 to TRBJ1-3; tentatively, D is TRBD1 (5 bases). This CDR3 is built from 13 residues. The ends were cut back, 3 bases at V and 3 bases at J, with 9 bases in the middle. CDR1 and CDR2 from the germline V gene are SQVTM and ANQGSEA.

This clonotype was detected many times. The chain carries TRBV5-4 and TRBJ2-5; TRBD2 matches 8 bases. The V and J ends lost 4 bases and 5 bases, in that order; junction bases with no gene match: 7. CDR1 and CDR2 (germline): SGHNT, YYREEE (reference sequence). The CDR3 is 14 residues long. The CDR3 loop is CASSESGGLETQYF. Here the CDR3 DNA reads TGTGCCAGCAGCGAAAGCGGGGGCCTCGAGACCCAGTACTTC.

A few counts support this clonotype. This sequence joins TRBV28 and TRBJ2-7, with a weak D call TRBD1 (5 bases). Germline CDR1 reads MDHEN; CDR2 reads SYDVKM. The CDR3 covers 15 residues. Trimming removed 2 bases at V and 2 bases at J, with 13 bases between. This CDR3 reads CASSLTAGLTYEQYF. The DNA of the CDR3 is TGTGCCAGCAGTTTAACGGCAGGGCTTACCTACGAGCAGTACTTC.

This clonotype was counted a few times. CDR3 loop: CASSRDRSSYNSPLHF. CDR3 nucleotides: TGTGCCAGCAGTCGGGACAGGAGCTCCTATAATTCACCCCTCCACTTT. This chain uses TRBV6-1 with TRBJ1-6; 8 nucleotides match TRBD1. V dropped 5 bases and J dropped 0; count of bases not matched to a gene: 3. The CDR3 is made up of 16 amino acids. Germline CDR1 MNHNS, CDR2 SASEGT.

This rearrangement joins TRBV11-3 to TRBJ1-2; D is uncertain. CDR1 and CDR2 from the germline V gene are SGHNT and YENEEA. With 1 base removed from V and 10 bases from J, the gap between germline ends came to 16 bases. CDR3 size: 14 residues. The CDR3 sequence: CASSLAGEFGDYTF. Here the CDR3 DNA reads TGTGCCAGCAGCTTAGCAGGCGAGTTCGGTGACTACACCTTC.

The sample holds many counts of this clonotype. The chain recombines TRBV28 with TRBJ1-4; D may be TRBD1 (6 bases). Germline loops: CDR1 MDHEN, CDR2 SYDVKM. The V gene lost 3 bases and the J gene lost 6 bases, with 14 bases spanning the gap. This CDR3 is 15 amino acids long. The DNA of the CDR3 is TGTGCCAGCAGTTTCGGTCGGGGGCGGGATGAAAAACTGTTTTTT. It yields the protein CASSFGRGRDEKLFF.

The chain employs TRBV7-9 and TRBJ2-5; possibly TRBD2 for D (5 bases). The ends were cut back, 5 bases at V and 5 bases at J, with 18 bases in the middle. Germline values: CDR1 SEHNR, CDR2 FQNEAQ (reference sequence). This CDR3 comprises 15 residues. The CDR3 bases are TGTGCCAGCAGCCGGCCCGCAGGACTCCGGGAGACCCAGTACTTC. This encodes CASSRPAGLRETQYF. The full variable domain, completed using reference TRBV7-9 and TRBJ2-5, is DTGVSQNPRHKITKRGQNVTFRCDPISEHNRLYWYRQTLGQGPEFLTYFQNEAQLEKSRLLSDRFSAERPKGSFSTLEIQRTEQGDSAMYLCASSRPAGLRETQYFGPGTRLLVL.

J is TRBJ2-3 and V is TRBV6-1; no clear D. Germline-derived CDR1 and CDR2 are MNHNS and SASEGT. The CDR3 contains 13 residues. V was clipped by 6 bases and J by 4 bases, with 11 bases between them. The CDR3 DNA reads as TGTGCCAGCAGCTCTTCCTCAGCAGATACGCAGTATTTT. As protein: CASSSSSADTQYF.

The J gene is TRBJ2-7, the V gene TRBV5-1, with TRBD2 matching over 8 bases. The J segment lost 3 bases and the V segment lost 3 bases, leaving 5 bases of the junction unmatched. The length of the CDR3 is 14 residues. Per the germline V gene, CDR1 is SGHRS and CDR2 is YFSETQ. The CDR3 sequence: CASSSISGNYEQYF. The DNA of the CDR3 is TGCGCCAGCAGCTCAATTAGCGGGAACTACGAGCAGTACTTC. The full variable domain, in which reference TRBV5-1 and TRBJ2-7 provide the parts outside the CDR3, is KAGVTQTPRYLIKTRGQQVTLSCSPISGHRSVSWYQQTPGQGLQFLFEYFSETQRNKGNFPGRFSGRQFSNSRSEMNVSTLELGDSALYLCASSSISGNYEQYFGPGTRLTVT.